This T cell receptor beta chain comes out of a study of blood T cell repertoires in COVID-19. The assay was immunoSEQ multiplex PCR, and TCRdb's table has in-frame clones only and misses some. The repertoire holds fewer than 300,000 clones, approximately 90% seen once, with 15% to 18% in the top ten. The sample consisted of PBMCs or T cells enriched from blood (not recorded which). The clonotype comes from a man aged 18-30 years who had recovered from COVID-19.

The CDR3 loop reads CASSSGQGMTGELFF. As DNA, the CDR3 is TGCGCCAGCAGTTCGGGACAGGGAATGACCGGGGAGCTGTTTTTT. The chain has TRBV5-1 and TRBJ2-2, with 9 positions matching TRBD1. Trimming took 5 bases from V and 5 from J; bases not matched to a gene: 7. The CDR3 is 15 residues long. Germline lookup yields CDR1 SGHRS and CDR2 YFSETQ.